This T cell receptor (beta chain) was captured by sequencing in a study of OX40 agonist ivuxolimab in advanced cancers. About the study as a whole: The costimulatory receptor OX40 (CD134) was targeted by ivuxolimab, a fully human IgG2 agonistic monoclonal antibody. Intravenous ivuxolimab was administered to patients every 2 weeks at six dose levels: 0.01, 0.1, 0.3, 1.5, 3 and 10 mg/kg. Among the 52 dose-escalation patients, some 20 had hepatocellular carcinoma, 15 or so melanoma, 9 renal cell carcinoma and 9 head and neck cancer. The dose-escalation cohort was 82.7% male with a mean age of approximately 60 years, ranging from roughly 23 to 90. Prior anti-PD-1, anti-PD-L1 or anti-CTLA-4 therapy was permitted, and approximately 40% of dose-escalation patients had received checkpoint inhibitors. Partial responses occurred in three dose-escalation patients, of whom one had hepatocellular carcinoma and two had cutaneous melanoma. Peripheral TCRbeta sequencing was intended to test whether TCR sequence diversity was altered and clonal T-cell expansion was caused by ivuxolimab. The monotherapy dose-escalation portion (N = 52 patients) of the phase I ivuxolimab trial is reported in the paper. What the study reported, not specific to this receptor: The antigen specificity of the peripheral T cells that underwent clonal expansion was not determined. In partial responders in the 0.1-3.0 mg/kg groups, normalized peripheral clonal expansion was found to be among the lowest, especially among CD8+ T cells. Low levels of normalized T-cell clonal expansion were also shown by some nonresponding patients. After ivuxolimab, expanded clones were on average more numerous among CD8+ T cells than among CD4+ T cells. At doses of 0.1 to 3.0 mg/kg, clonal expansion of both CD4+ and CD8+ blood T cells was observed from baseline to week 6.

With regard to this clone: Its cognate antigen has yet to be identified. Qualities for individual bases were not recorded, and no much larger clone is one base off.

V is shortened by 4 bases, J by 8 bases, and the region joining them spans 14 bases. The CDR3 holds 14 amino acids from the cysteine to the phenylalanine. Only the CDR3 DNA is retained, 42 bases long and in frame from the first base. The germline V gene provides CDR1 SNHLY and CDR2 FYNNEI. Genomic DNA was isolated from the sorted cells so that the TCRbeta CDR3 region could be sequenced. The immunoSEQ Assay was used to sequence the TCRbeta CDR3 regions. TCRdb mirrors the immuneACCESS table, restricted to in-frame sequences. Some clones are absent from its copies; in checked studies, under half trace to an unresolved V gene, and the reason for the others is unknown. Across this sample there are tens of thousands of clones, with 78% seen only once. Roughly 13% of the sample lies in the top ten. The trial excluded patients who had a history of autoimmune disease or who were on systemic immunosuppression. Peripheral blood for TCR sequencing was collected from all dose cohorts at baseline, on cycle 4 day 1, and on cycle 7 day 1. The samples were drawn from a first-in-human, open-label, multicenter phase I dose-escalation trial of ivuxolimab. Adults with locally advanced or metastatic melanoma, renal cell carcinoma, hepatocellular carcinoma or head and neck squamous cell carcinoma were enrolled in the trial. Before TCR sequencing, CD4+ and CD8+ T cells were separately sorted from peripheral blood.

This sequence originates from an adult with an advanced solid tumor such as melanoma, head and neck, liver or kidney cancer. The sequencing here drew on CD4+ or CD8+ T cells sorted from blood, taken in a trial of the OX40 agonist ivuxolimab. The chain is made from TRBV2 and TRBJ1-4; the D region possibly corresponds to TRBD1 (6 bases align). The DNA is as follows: TGTGCCAGCAGTGTACAGGGAATAAGAGAAAAACTGTTTTTT. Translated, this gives CASSVQGIREKLFF.